The clone carrying this T cell receptor (beta chain) was recorded a few times. Its specificity is not known. This CDR3 contains 15 residues. Germline lookup yields CDR1 SGHNT and CDR2 YENEEA. Trimming removed 2 bases from V and 5 bases from J; junction bases left unmatched: 6. The sample originates from a study of cytomegalovirus exposure and HLA in healthy donors. Whole-study results and caveats: Rates of TCR association differed by HLA locus in a later analysis, with DRB1 highest and HLA-C lowest.

The PCR used 60 Vbeta and 13 Jbeta primers. The method was immunoSEQ multiplex PCR; TCRdb's version includes in-frame clones alone and lacks a portion of them. The sample records under 130,000 clones, 12% to 15% being singletons. This receptor was taken from a female donor in good health and CMV-seronegative. Source material: PBMCs. The rearrangement joins TRBV11-3 to TRBJ2-1; 7 nucleotides line up with TRBD2. The CDR3 region is CASSLRGRLHNEQFF. In nucleotides, the CDR3 is TGTGCCAGCAGCTTACGCGGGAGACTCCACAATGAGCAGTTCTTC. Drawing the rest from reference TRBV11-3 and TRBJ2-1, the complete variable domain is EAGVVQSPRYKIIEKKQPVAFWCNPISGHNTLYWYLQNLGQGPELLIRYENEEAVDDSQLPKDRFSAERLKGVDSTLKIQPAELGDSAVYLCASSLRGRLHNEQFFGPGTRLTVL.